What follows are 22 T cell receptor beta chains derived from one specimen sequenced in a study of blood T cell repertoires in COVID-19. Using immunoSEQ multiplex PCR, the repertoire was profiled, and TCRdb retains in-frame clones only, with some absent. In the table there are about 160,000 clones, roughly 84% of which are singletons. What was sequenced was peripheral blood. The receptors here all came from a man between 18 and 29 years old with active or convalescent COVID-19.

J is TRBJ2-3 and V is TRBV18, with 7 bases lining up with TRBD2. V lost 1 base to trimming and J lost 4 bases; unmatched junction nucleotides: 11. The CDR3 is 17 residues long. Germline loops: CDR1 KGHSH, CDR2 LQKENI. This CDR3 reads CASSPQIGQGGPDTQYF. The CDR3 DNA follows: TGTGCCAGCTCACCACAGATTGGGCAGGGAGGGCCAGATACGCAGTATTTT. The complete variable domain, with remaining parts taken from reference TRBV18 and TRBJ2-3, reads NAGVMQNPRHLVRRRGQEARLRCSPMKGHSHVYWYRQLPEEGLKFMVYLQKENIIDESGMPKERFSAEFPKEGPSILRIQQVVRGDSAAYFCASSPQIGQGGPDTQYFGPGTRLTVL.

The chain recombines TRBV18 with TRBJ1-6; no clear D. Per germline, CDR1 KGHSH and CDR2 LQKENI. This CDR3 region has 19 residues. Trimming took 1 base from V and 6 from J, leaving 22 bases between them. CDR3 coding DNA: TGTGCCAGCTCACCACGAAGGCAGGATACTAGAACATCTAATTCACCCCTCCACTTT. Its translation is CASSPRRQDTRTSNSPLHF.

The chain links TRBV2 to TRBJ1-1, with D unclear. Germline V gives CDR1 SNHLY, CDR2 FYNNEI. The CDR3 spans 13 residues. Deletions cut 7 bases from V and 0 bases from J, with 9 bases between. The CDR3 loop is CASTRKLNTEAFF. CDR3 coding DNA: TGTGCCAGCACTCGAAAGCTGAACACTGAAGCTTTCTTT.

The table lists this clone with a few counts. The chain recombines TRBV30 with TRBJ2-1, with TRBD2 matching over 10 bases. The CDR3 runs 14 residues. Germline loops: CDR1 GTSNPN, CDR2 SVGIG (reference sequence). V shed 4 bases and J 7 bases; nucleotides not matched to a gene: 7. The CDR3 DNA reads as TGTGCCTGGAAACGGACTAGCGGTAGGAATGAGCAGTTCTTC. This translates into CAWKRTSGRNEQFF.

The chain carries TRBV10-3 and TRBJ2-3; 10 nucleotides line up with TRBD2. The CDR3 has 15 amino acids. V shed 3 bases, J shed 6 bases, and the junction held 6 bases outside the gene matches. The germline V gene has CDR1 ENHRY and CDR2 SYGVKD. The CDR3: CAISEGLAGVDTQYF. DNA of the CDR3: TGTGCCATCAGTGAAGGTCTAGCGGGGGTCGATACGCAGTATTTT.

Only a few counts were recorded for this clone. The CDR3: CASSLSPRLAGARSNVLTF. The CDR3 region has the DNA TGTGCCAGCAGTTTATCGCCTCGACTAGCGGGGGCTCGGTCCAACGTCCTGACTTTC. V gene TRBV27 combines with J gene TRBJ2-6, with 12 bases that match TRBD2. Germline V gives CDR1 MNHEY, CDR2 SMNVEV (reference sequence). Trimming at V came to 0 bases and at J to 8 bases, leaving 11 bases not matched to a gene. The CDR3 covers 19 residues.

J is TRBJ2-7 and V is TRBV27, with D possibly matching TRBD1 (6 bases). Germline V gene data show CDR1 as MNHEY and CDR2 as SMNVEV (reference sequence). The CDR3 spans 16 residues. Trimming shortened V by 4 bases and J by 4 bases, and 20 bases separated the two germline ends. Written as DNA, the CDR3 is TGTGCCAGCAGTTCGCTGACAGGCTGGGGTTTTTACGAGCAGTACTTC. Amino acids: CASSSLTGWGFYEQYF.

The chain uses TRBV4-1 and TRBJ1-2; D perhaps matches TRBD1 (6 bases). This CDR3 has 17 amino acids. Germline V gene lookup returns CDR1 MGHRA and CDR2 YSYEKL. V was clipped by 1 base and J by 5 bases, with 20 bases between them. The CDR3 nucleotides read TGCGCCAGCAGCCAAGGGGGGAGGGGGGACTTCAGTTATGGCTACACCTTC. This sequence encodes CASSQGGRGDFSYGYTF.

V and J are TRBV7-6 and TRBJ2-5; 7 positions match TRBD1. The CDR3 is 17 amino acids. The germline gives CDR1 SGHVS, CDR2 FNYEAQ. V was clipped by 4 bases and J by 2 bases; unmatched bases: 13. CDR3 sequence: CASSSRPGTVTQETQYF. The DNA for the CDR3 is TGTGCCAGCAGCTCGCGTCCCGGGACAGTGACACAAGAGACCCAGTACTTC.

As DNA, the CDR3 is TGTGCCAGTAGTACCAGACAGTCAACTAATGAAAAACTGTTTTTT. Translated, it gives CASSTRQSTNEKLFF. The chain carries TRBV19 and TRBJ1-4; TRBD1 might be the D (5 bases). V dropped 4 bases and J dropped 0 bases, with 9 bases sitting between them. CDR1 and CDR2 from the germline V gene are LNHDA and SQIVND (reference sequence). CDR3 length equals 15 residues. Filled out from reference TRBV19 and TRBJ1-4, the complete variable domain reads DGGITQSPKYLFRKEGQNVTLSCEQNLNHDAMYWYRQDPGQGLRLIYYSQIVNDFQKGDIAEGYSVSREKKESFPLTVTSAQKNPTAFYLCASSTRQSTNEKLFFGSGTQLSVL.

The rearrangement joins TRBV19 to TRBJ1-2; D uncertain. The CDR3 spans 17 residues. Germline lookup yields CDR1 LNHDA and CDR2 SQIVND (reference sequence). Between the trimmed V and J ends, which lost 3 bases and 0 bases, there was a span of 17 bases. The CDR3 loop reads CASSMLWAGSANYGYTF. In DNA form, the CDR3 reads TGTGCCAGTAGTATGTTGTGGGCGGGTTCCGCTAACTATGGCTACACCTTC.

This clone was seen ten or more times. This chain links TRBV6-4 with TRBJ2-3, with 14 nucleotides matching TRBD2. The V and J ends lost 6 bases and 4 bases, in that order; junction bases with no gene match: 6. The CDR3 totals 16 residues. Germline V CDR1 and CDR2: MRHNA, SNTAGT. CDR3 DNA: TGTGCCAGCAGCCCAGGACTAGCGGGAGGCCCAGATACGCAGTATTTT. It encodes CASSPGLAGGPDTQYF.

V gene TRBV2 combines with J gene TRBJ1-1; D may be TRBD1 (5 bases). Germline CDR1 SNHLY, CDR2 FYNNEI. The germline V and J ends were trimmed by 8 bases and 4 bases, with 14 bases remaining between them. The CDR3 runs to 13 residues. CDR3 coding DNA: TGTGCCAGCCAATCTCAGGGTGGCACTGAAGCTTTCTTT. Translation gives CASQSQGGTEAFF.

The chain recombines TRBV5-1 with TRBJ2-7; 12 bases are shared with TRBD1. This CDR3 contains 14 residues. J was trimmed by 8 bases and V by 4 bases; bases with no gene match: 7. Looked up from germline, CDR1 is SGHRS and CDR2 is YFSETQ. The DNA of the CDR3 is TGCGCCAGCAGCGGGGGACAGGGGGCGCAAAAGCAGTACTTC. Translation: CASSGGQGAQKQYF.

V and J are TRBV11-1 and TRBJ1-2; the D gene is possibly TRBD1 (5 bases). This CDR3 has 14 amino acids. The germline V gene has CDR1 SGHAT and CDR2 FQDESV (reference sequence). V lost 0 bases to trimming and J lost 3 bases, with 8 bases between them. The DNA of the CDR3 is TGTGCCAGCAGCTTAGCAGGGGACTACTATGGCTACACCTTC. It encodes CASSLAGDYYGYTF.

V gene TRBV6-6 combines with J gene TRBJ1-1; no definite D call. This CDR3 contains 14 residues. Trimming removed 5 bases from V and 6 bases from J, with 16 bases in between. Per germline, CDR1 MNHNY and CDR2 SVGAGI (reference sequence). This chain's CDR3 is CASSAGAYQAEAFF. CDR3 DNA sequence: TGTGCCAGCAGTGCGGGAGCCTACCAGGCTGAAGCTTTCTTT.

This clone turned up a few times. The chain couples TRBV4-3 to TRBJ2-1; weak D call: TRBD2 (5 bases). The germline CDR1 and CDR2 sequences are LGHNA and YSLEER. The CDR3 extends over 13 amino acids. Trimming took 4 bases from V and 11 from J, leaving 15 bases between them. The CDR3 reads CASSPDVRGKQFF. CDR3 nucleotide sequence: TGCGCCAGCAGCCCAGACGTACGAGGGAAGCAGTTCTTC.

J is TRBJ2-5 and V is TRBV28, with a tentative D call TRBD2 (6 bases). Trimming removed 3 bases from V and 3 bases from J, with 11 bases in between. From germline, CDR1 is MDHEN and CDR2 SYDVKM. There are 14 residues in the CDR3. The CDR3 protein is CASSLSGTEETQYF. DNA of the CDR3: TGTGCCAGCAGTTTGAGTGGGACTGAAGAGACCCAGTACTTC.

This chain links TRBV29-1 with TRBJ1-2; 8 bases map to TRBD1. The junction had 4 bases not matched to a gene; V was cut back by 4 bases and J by 3 bases. CDR3 length: 13 residues. Germline CDR1 is SQVTM and CDR2 is ANQGSEA. CDR3 protein: CSVGTGSYYGYTF. In DNA form, the CDR3 reads TGCAGCGTTGGGACAGGGTCTTACTATGGCTACACCTTC.

This chain uses TRBV5-1 with TRBJ1-2; 9 bases align to TRBD1. Trimming at V came to 1 base and at J to 6 bases, leaving 10 bases not matched to a gene. Germline CDR1 SGHRS, CDR2 YFSETQ. The CDR3 has 16 amino acids. The CDR3 DNA reads TGCGCCAGCAGCTTGTCGGTGACAGGGGGTGAGGATGGCTACACCTTC. The encoded protein is CASSLSVTGGEDGYTF.

The chain joins TRBV3-1 (or the pseudogene TRBV3-2) to TRBJ2-7, with D perhaps matching TRBD2 (6 bases). The CDR3 has 13 amino acids. Germline V gene sequence: CDR1 LGHDT, CDR2 YNNKEL (reference sequence). Deletions cut 4 bases from V and 1 base from J, with 8 bases between. For the CDR3, the DNA is TGTGCCAGCAGCCGGGAGGTTTCCTACGAGCAGTACTTC. Translating it yields CASSREVSYEQYF.

The V and J genes are TRBV19 and TRBJ2-2, with D possibly TRBD1 on 6 matching bases. The CDR3 runs 15 residues. Trimming took 8 bases from V and 2 from J, leaving 15 bases between them. The germline V gene has CDR1 LNHDA and CDR2 SQIVND (reference sequence). The CDR3 DNA reads as TGTGCCAGTCGAGAATTGGACAGTAACACCGGGGAGCTGTTTTTT. Encoded protein: CASRELDSNTGELFF.